Each of the 15 T cell receptor beta chains below was sequenced from the same sample in a study of T cell responses to AZD1222 COVID-19 vaccine. The table came from immunoSEQ multiplex PCR; TCRdb's copy has only in-frame clones and leaves some out. The sample records about 130,000 clones, 90% being singletons. The starting material was peripheral blood, obtained on day 0 of MenACWY control vaccination. The receptors derive from an adult in good health.

The chain employs TRBV19 and TRBJ1-1; TRBD1 matches 7 bases. In germline, CDR1 is LNHDA, CDR2 SQIVND (reference sequence). The ends lost 5 bases at V and 5 bases at J; junction bases unmatched: 11. The CDR3 consists of 15 residues. The CDR3 DNA sequence: TGTGCCAGTAGTTCCTATGGACAGGCGAGGACTGAAGCTTTCTTT. Translated, it gives CASSSYGQARTEAFF.

This clone turned up a few times. The chain joins TRBV30 to TRBJ2-7; tentatively, D is TRBD2 (6 bases). This CDR3 contains 18 residues. Trimming cost V 4 bases and J 3 bases, with 28 bases left between them. The germline CDR1 and CDR2 sequences are GTSNPN and SVGIG (reference sequence). Here the CDR3 DNA reads TGTGCCTGGATGGCTGGGCAGGGTTCAAAAGGAGCGGGCTACGAGCAGTACTTC. Amino acids: CAWMAGQGSKGAGYEQYF.

This clone has a handful of counts. V and J are TRBV11-2 and TRBJ1-2, with no clear D. CDR1 and CDR2 (germline): SGHAT, FQNNGV. Trimming shortened V by 1 base and J by 1 base, and 4 bases separated the two germline ends. The CDR3 has 13 amino acids. The DNA of the CDR3 is TGTGCCAGCAGCTTAGGTTTTAACTATGGCTACACCTTC. This gives the protein CASSLGFNYGYTF.

This clone came up once. The genes are TRBV7-9 and TRBJ2-5; no firm D call. The germline V gene has CDR1 SEHNR and CDR2 FQNEAQ (reference sequence). This CDR3 comprises 15 residues. Trimming took 5 bases from V and 0 from J, leaving 13 bases between them. As DNA, the CDR3 is TGTGCCAGCAGCCACCCCGGAAGAAACCAAGAGACCCAGTACTTC. It specifies CASSHPGRNQETQYF.

The CDR3 sequence is CASSSIAGGGQETQYF. Here the CDR3 DNA reads TGTGCCAGCAGTTCCATAGCGGGAGGAGGACAAGAGACCCAGTACTTC. The V call is TRBV9, the J call TRBJ2-5; 10 nucleotides agree with TRBD2. Germline assignment: CDR1 SGDLS and CDR2 YYNGEE. J was trimmed by 2 bases and V by 5 bases; bases with no gene match: 9. CDR3 length: 16 residues.

The chain is built from TRBV10-2 and TRBJ2-1, with TRBD2 identical over 13 bases. Trimming at V came to 2 bases and at J to 10 bases, leaving 5 bases not matched to a gene. The CDR3 runs to 15 residues. Germline values: CDR1 WSHSY, CDR2 SAAADI. CDR3 sequence: CASSETSGGGDEQFF. CDR3 bases: TGCGCCAGCAGTGAGACTAGCGGGGGGGGAGACGAGCAGTTCTTC.

The genes are TRBV6-2 or TRBV6-3 and TRBJ2-7, with no clear D. The V gene's germline CDR1 is MNHEY and CDR2 SVGEGT. V lost 4 bases, J lost 2 bases, and 9 bases lay in between. This CDR3 spans 13 amino acids. CDR3 in amino acids: CASSFSQAYEQYF. In nucleotides, the CDR3 is TGTGCCAGCAGTTTTTCCCAGGCCTACGAGCAGTACTTC.

The chain carries TRBV30 and TRBJ1-6; 8 nucleotides line up with TRBD1. This CDR3 has 12 amino acids. Germline CDR1 reads GTSNPN; CDR2 reads SVGIG (reference sequence). Unmatched junction bases numbered 2, after V lost 5 bases and J lost 8 bases. The CDR3 bases are TGTGCCTGGGGGACAGGCGATTCACCCCTCCACTTT. Translating it yields CAWGTGDSPLHF.

The rearrangement links TRBV19 to TRBJ2-5; 7 bases line up with TRBD1. The CDR3 loop spans 13 amino acids. Germline values: CDR1 LNHDA, CDR2 SQIVND (reference sequence). V lost 3 bases and J lost 5; bases outside the gene matches: 3. The CDR3 loop reads CASSMTGFETQYF. The CDR3 coding sequence is TGTGCCAGTAGTATGACAGGGTTCGAGACCCAGTACTTC.

V usage is TRBV2 and J usage is TRBJ2-2; D not resolved. V lost 3 bases, J lost 0 bases, and 8 bases lay in between. CDR1 and CDR2 (germline): SNHLY, FYNNEI. The CDR3 loop spans 15 amino acids. CDR3 coding DNA: TGTGCCAGCAGTGAGTGGAGAGCGAACACCGGGGAGCTGTTTTTT. This sequence encodes CASSEWRANTGELFF.

This sequence joins TRBV4-1 and TRBJ1-3, with D hard to call. Germline V gene lookup returns CDR1 MGHRA and CDR2 YSYEKL. Trimming pared 0 bases from V and 4 bases from J, leaving 13 bases between. The CDR3 is made up of 16 amino acids. The CDR3 DNA is TGCGCCAGCAGCCAAGATCTGGGAGGATCGGGAAACACCATATATTTT. It yields the protein CASSQDLGGSGNTIYF.

This chain joins TRBV5-8 and TRBJ2-4; 7 nucleotides agree with TRBD1. The germline V gene encodes CDR1 SGHTS and CDR2 YDEGEE. This CDR3 is built from 17 residues. Losses at the gene ends were 4 bases for V and 0 bases for J; bases not matched to a gene: 10. The DNA of the CDR3 is TGTGCCAGCAGCGGCGGACAGGCTCTCCTAGCCAAAAACATTCAGTACTTC. Protein: CASSGGQALLAKNIQYF.

This clone was seen a handful of times. The chain has TRBV7-9 and TRBJ1-4; D is undetermined. Trimming stripped 2 bases from V and 7 bases from J, with 14 bases between. This CDR3 has 15 amino acids. From germline, CDR1 is SEHNR and CDR2 FQNEAQ (reference sequence). The CDR3 loop is CASSLRVERGEKLFF. DNA of the CDR3: TGTGCCAGCAGCTTAAGAGTGGAGCGAGGTGAAAAACTGTTTTTT.

The chain uses TRBV2 and TRBJ1-1; D call uncertain. Trimming left V 7 bases short and J 5 bases short, with 8 bases between. CDR3 length: 11 amino acids. CDR1 is SNHLY, CDR2 FYNNEI, per germline. In DNA, the CDR3 is TGTGCCAGCAAGGTAACTACTGAAGCTTTCTTT. Translation: CASKVTTEAFF.

This chain uses TRBV15 with TRBJ2-1; no definite D call. CDR1 and CDR2 from the germline V gene are LNHNV and YYDKDF (reference sequence). V gave up 6 bases and J gave up 6 bases, with 15 bases separating them. This CDR3 comprises 14 residues. This CDR3 is CATRGQPTGNEQFF. In nucleotides, the CDR3 is TGTGCCACCAGAGGGCAGCCGACGGGCAATGAGCAGTTCTTC. Full variable domain (outside the CDR3, taken from reference TRBV15 and TRBJ2-1): DAMVIQNPRYQVTQFGKPVTLSCSQTLNHNVMYWYQQKSSQAPKLLFHYYDKDFNNEADTPDNFQSRRPNTSFCFLDIRSPGLGDTAMYLCATRGQPTGNEQFFGPGTRLTVL.